The clone carrying this T cell receptor beta chain has only a few counts. The antigen is not known. MiXCR, run by TCRdb on the RT-PCR reads, gives a single entry per CDR3 protein. The sample records more than 200,000 distinct CDR3 sequences, more than 10% being singletons. The record originates from a study of response to subunit inactivated influenza vaccine. The study, taken as a whole, reports: Few additional T cells are recruited per seasonal influenza vaccination, authors suggested.

The V gene end was trimmed by 1 base and the J gene end by 3 bases; junction bases not matched to a gene: 0. CDR3 length equals 16 residues. The germline gives CDR1 SEHNR, CDR2 FQNEAQ (reference sequence). The sequence derives from a man in his fifties or sixties who received an inactivated influenza vaccine. J is TRBJ2-2 and V is TRBV7-9; the match to TRBD2 covers 12 bases. The sequenced sample was non-naive T cells sorted from PBMCs, obtained 14 to 15 days before vaccination. The CDR3 loop reads CASSLGLAGDTGELFF. CDR3 bases: TGTGCCAGCAGCTTAGGACTAGCGGGAGACACCGGGGAGCTGTTTTTT.